The T cell receptor (beta chain) under discussion was sequenced for a study of PD-1 blockade in classical Hodgkin lymphoma. Time point noted: newly diagnosed, previously untreated cHL patient sample. Newly diagnosed classical Hodgkin lymphoma PBMCs, still untreated, provided the comparison samples. The repertoire was sequenced with immunoSEQ multiplex PCR; TCRdb's copy has only in-frame clones and lacks some. The data show roughly 29,000 clones, more than 85% seen once. The germline gives CDR1 MNHNS, CDR2 SASEGT. This CDR3 contains 15 residues. Losses at the gene ends were 0 bases for V and 6 bases for J; bases not matched to a gene: 4. Points from the study as a whole: Sources of repertoire differences remain undefined, possibly disease activity or prior therapy. Newly diagnosed patients reportedly had lower baseline TCR diversity than healthy donors.

Comment on this clone: Its matching antigen is unknown. Other DNA sequences in this specimen translate into the identical CDR3.

V usage is TRBV6-1 and J usage is TRBJ1-4; 7 bases map to TRBD1. The sample comprised peripheral blood mononuclear cells (PBMCs). This TCR was sampled from a human donor with classical Hodgkin lymphoma. The CDR3 DNA reads TGTGCCAGCAGTGAAGCGGGGCAGGGGGATGAAAAACTGTTTTTT. Protein sequence: CASSEAGQGDEKLFF.